This TCR beta chain appears in the sequencing data of a study of cytotoxic CD8 clonotypes in ibrutinib-treated CLL. The germline CDR1 and CDR2 sequences are SGHAT and FQNNGV. V gave up 3 bases and J gave up 0 bases, with 9 bases separating them. CDR3 size: 15 residues. Assay used: immunoSEQ multiplex PCR; TCRdb lists only in-frame clones, some missing. The sample contains about 44,000 clones, 69% of which appear only once. This clone has a handful of counts. The specimen comprised PBMCs, sampled after 12 months of ibrutinib treatment. The chain has TRBV11-2 and TRBJ1-3; D unresolved. The TCR originated in a human donor with chronic lymphocytic leukemia. As DNA, the CDR3 is TGTGCCAGCAGCTTTATCTCAGGCTCTGGAAACACCATATATTTT. As protein: CASSFISGSGNTIYF.